Shown below are 22 T cell receptor beta chains from a single sample sequenced in a study of technical replicates of blood from a handful of donors. The assay was immunoSEQ multiplex PCR, and TCRdb's table has in-frame clones only and misses some. In the table there are approximately 84,000 clones, roughly 98% of which are singletons. Input material: T cells isolated from PBMCs. Receptors were obtained from a human donor in good health.

This rearrangement joins TRBV30 to TRBJ2-1; 11 bases line up with TRBD1. This CDR3 region has 13 residues. Per germline, CDR1 GTSNPN and CDR2 SVGIG (reference sequence). Trimming took 4 bases from V and 8 from J; bases not matched to a gene: 4. The CDR3 reads CAWMGQGGYEQFF. The DNA of the CDR3 is TGTGCCTGGATGGGACAGGGGGGCTATGAGCAGTTCTTC.

This clone was observed a single time. V gene TRBV9 combines with J gene TRBJ2-5; weak D call: TRBD1 (6 bases). V was pared by 2 bases and J by 5 bases, with 10 bases between. Germline CDR1 is SGDLS and CDR2 is YYNGEE. The CDR3 is made up of 13 amino acids. CDR3 amino acids: CASSVGRGETQYF. The DNA of the CDR3 is TGTGCCAGCAGCGTCGGTAGGGGGGAGACCCAGTACTTC.

The V gene is TRBV6-4, the J gene TRBJ2-4; TRBD2 might be the D (6 bases). The CDR3 runs 12 residues. CDR1 and CDR2 from the germline V gene are MRHNA and SNTAGT. The V end was cut by 0 bases, the J end by 9 bases, with 6 bases between. CDR3: CASSDSGGIQYF. In DNA, the CDR3 is TGTGCCAGCAGTGACTCGGGGGGCATTCAGTACTTC.

The chain joins TRBV6-1 to TRBJ1-2, with D uncertain. Germline V CDR1 and CDR2: MNHNS, SASEGT. Trimming stripped 5 bases from V and 5 bases from J, with 9 bases between. The CDR3 spans 12 residues. CDR3 nucleotide sequence: TGTGCCAGCAGTCTTGCCCTATATGGCTACACCTTC. Translated: CASSLALYGYTF.

This clone occurred once. Written as DNA, the CDR3 is TGCGCCAGCAGCTTGTGGCCGGACAGGGATAATGAAAAACTGTTTTTT. Translated, it gives CASSLWPDRDNEKLFF. The chain links TRBV5-1 to TRBJ1-4, with 8 bases aligning to TRBD1. V shed 1 base, J shed 4 bases, and the junction held 6 bases outside the gene matches. The CDR3 spans 16 residues. Germline lookup yields CDR1 SGHRS and CDR2 YFSETQ.

This clone was found once. The rearrangement uses TRBV19 and TRBJ2-2, with D hard to call. The CDR3 length is 13 residues. The V end lost 7 bases, the J end lost 0 bases, and 6 bases lay between the germline ends. Germline V gene data show CDR1 as LNHDA and CDR2 as SQIVND (reference sequence). The CDR3 DNA sequence: TGTGCCAGTAAACACCCGAACACCGGGGAGCTGTTTTTT. It is translated as CASKHPNTGELFF.

This sequence joins TRBV5-6 and TRBJ1-5, with TRBD1 matching 7 bases. The CDR3 has 17 residues. Losses at the gene ends were 1 base for V and 0 bases for J; bases not matched to a gene: 7. The germline gives CDR1 SGHDT, CDR2 YYEEEE. CDR3 protein: CASSLTPGTDSNQPQHF. CDR3 DNA: TGTGCCAGCAGCTTGACTCCCGGGACAGATAGCAATCAGCCCCAGCATTTT.

The chain couples TRBV7-7 to TRBJ2-7, with 7 bases that match TRBD1. The germline V gene encodes CDR1 SSHAT and CDR2 FNYEAQ (reference sequence). CDR3 size: 15 residues. The junction had 5 bases not matched to a gene; V was cut back by 1 base and J by 2 bases. The chain's CDR3 is CASSLGPGQTYEQYF. CDR3 nucleotides: TGTGCCAGCAGCTTAGGTCCGGGACAGACCTACGAGCAGTACTTC. Full variable domain (remainder filled in from reference TRBV7-7 and TRBJ2-7): GAGVSQSPRYKVTKRGQDVTLRCDPISSHATLYWYQQALGQGPEFLTYFNYEAQPDKSGLPSDRFSAERPEGSISTLTIQRTEQRDSAMYRCASSLGPGQTYEQYFGPGTRLTVT.

The chain uses TRBV9 and TRBJ2-5; 11 bases line up with TRBD2. The CDR3 extends over 15 amino acids. V shed 2 bases, J shed 5 bases, and the junction held 5 bases outside the gene matches. Germline CDR1 is SGDLS and CDR2 is YYNGEE. In DNA form, the CDR3 reads TGTGCCAGCAGCGTTAGCGGGGGGGCCCCGGAGACCCAGTACTTC. Translating it yields CASSVSGGAPETQYF.

The chain uses TRBV5-4 and TRBJ1-1; unclear D gene. The CDR3 extends over 16 amino acids. V lost 6 bases to trimming and J lost 1 base, with 19 bases between them. Germline values: CDR1 SGHNT, CDR2 YYREEE (reference sequence). The CDR3 is CASMPIERTRNTEAFF. Here the CDR3 DNA reads TGTGCCAGCATGCCTATCGAGAGAACCCGGAACACTGAAGCTTTCTTT. The variable domain in full, completed from reference TRBV5-4 and TRBJ1-1, reads ETGVTQSPTHLIKTRGQQVTLRCSSQSGHNTVSWYQQALGQGPQFIFQYYREEENGRGNFPPRFSGLQFPNYSSELNVNALELDDSALYLCASMPIERTRNTEAFFGQGTRLTVV.

This clone was seen once. The chain employs TRBV7-3 and TRBJ2-7, with 8 bases identical to TRBD2. The junction had 4 bases not matched to a gene; V was cut back by 3 bases and J by 3 bases. The CDR3 loop spans 14 amino acids. CDR1 is SGHTA, CDR2 FQGTGA, per germline. Here the CDR3 DNA reads TGTGCCAGCAGCTTGGCGGGGGGCGGCTACGAGCAGTACTTC. This encodes CASSLAGGGYEQYF.

This rearrangement joins TRBV18 to TRBJ2-7, with a tentative D call TRBD2 (6 bases). This CDR3 contains 18 residues. Germline CDR1 reads KGHSH; CDR2 reads LQKENI. The V end was cut by 3 bases, the J end by 5 bases, with 26 bases between. In DNA, the CDR3 is TGTGCCAGCTCACCGGACTGGTCTAGTGGGACTCCCAAGGACGAGCAGTACTTC. Translating it yields CASSPDWSSGTPKDEQYF. Combining the CDR3 with reference TRBV18 and TRBJ2-7 gives the whole variable domain NAGVMQNPRHLVRRRGQEARLRCSPMKGHSHVYWYRQLPEEGLKFMVYLQKENIIDESGMPKERFSAEFPKEGPSILRIQQVVRGDSAAYFCASSPDWSSGTPKDEQYFGPGTRLTVT.

The chain couples TRBV28 to TRBJ2-7; D may be TRBD1 (6 bases). With 5 bases removed from V and 5 bases from J, the gap between germline ends came to 16 bases. The CDR3 length is 14 residues. The germline CDR1 and CDR2 sequences are MDHEN and SYDVKM. Written as DNA, the CDR3 is TGTGCCAGCAGTACAGGGATTAGTTGGAACGAGCAGTACTTC. Amino acids: CASSTGISWNEQYF.

The CDR3 sequence is CASSLGQGETQYF. CDR3 sequence (DNA): TGTGCCAGCAGCTTGGGGCAGGGAGAGACCCAGTACTTC. This sequence joins TRBV5-4 and TRBJ2-5, with D perhaps TRBD1 (5 bases). Germline assignment: CDR1 SGHNT and CDR2 YYREEE (reference sequence). V was shortened by 0 bases and J by 4 bases, with 7 bases between the two germline ends. The CDR3 is made up of 13 amino acids.

This chain links TRBV28 with TRBJ1-5; the match to TRBD1 covers 7 bases. Losses at the gene ends were 6 bases for V and 0 bases for J; bases not matched to a gene: 32. The germline V gene encodes CDR1 MDHEN and CDR2 SYDVKM. The CDR3 spans 24 residues. The CDR3 DNA reads TGTGCCAGCAGCCCCTATTGGTCATTGTCAGGCGAGACAGGGCTGGTCTATAGCAATCAGCCCCAGCATTTT. It is translated as CASSPYWSLSGETGLVYSNQPQHF.

The chain is built from TRBV7-9 and TRBJ2-7, with D unresolved. The CDR3 length is 13 residues. The germline V and J ends were trimmed by 5 bases and 7 bases, with 15 bases remaining between them. Germline values: CDR1 SEHNR, CDR2 FQNEAQ (reference sequence). CDR3 coding DNA: TGTGCCAGCAGCCTGACAATGCCGTCGGAGCAGTACTTC. Translation gives CASSLTMPSEQYF. The variable domain in full, completed from reference TRBV7-9 and TRBJ2-7, reads DTGVSQNPRHKITKRGQNVTFRCDPISEHNRLYWYRQTLGQGPEFLTYFQNEAQLEKSRLLSDRFSAERPKGSFSTLEIQRTEQGDSAMYLCASSLTMPSEQYFGPGTRLTVT.

The chain uses TRBV2 and TRBJ1-5; 8 bases line up with TRBD1. The CDR3 is made up of 13 amino acids. J gave up 6 bases and V 7 bases, and 5 bases lay outside the gene matches. From germline, CDR1 is SNHLY and CDR2 FYNNEI. The CDR3 sequence is CASIQGERQPQHF. The CDR3 DNA follows: TGTGCCAGCATACAGGGGGAGCGTCAGCCCCAGCATTTT.

The chain joins TRBV5-1 to TRBJ2-7, with 10 bases aligning to TRBD2. Germline V CDR1 and CDR2: SGHRS, YFSETQ. The CDR3 contains 16 residues. The V gene end was trimmed by 4 bases and the J gene end by 5 bases; junction bases not matched to a gene: 12. The CDR3 loop is CASSVATSGMDDEQYF. CDR3 sequence (DNA): TGCGCCAGCAGCGTAGCTACTAGCGGGATGGATGACGAGCAGTACTTC.

The CDR3 here is CASSPRSEGQFLFDEQFF. For the CDR3, the DNA is TGCGCCAGCAGCCCACGTTCGGAGGGCCAGTTTTTATTCGATGAGCAGTTCTTC. V and J are TRBV4-1 and TRBJ2-1; maybe TRBD2 (6 bases). V lost 4 bases, J lost 8 bases, and 27 bases lay in between. The CDR3 covers 18 residues. CDR1 is MGHRA, CDR2 YSYEKL, per germline.

This chain links TRBV29-1 with TRBJ2-1; D is undetermined. Germline lookup yields CDR1 SQVTM and CDR2 ANQGSEA. V lost 5 bases and J 7 bases, leaving 21 bases between the germline ends. The CDR3 contains 15 residues. CDR3 DNA sequence: TGCAGCGTTACCGACTTCCAGATCCAAGTGAATGAGCAGTTCTTC. This translates into CSVTDFQIQVNEQFF.

The chain carries TRBV7-3 and TRBJ1-5; the D gene is possibly TRBD1 (6 bases). CDR3 length: 15 residues. With 6 bases removed from V and 6 bases from J, the gap between germline ends came to 18 bases. Germline CDR1 is SGHTA and CDR2 is FQGTGA. The CDR3 here is CASRQPGVVGQPQHF. Here the CDR3 DNA reads TGTGCCAGCAGACAACCAGGGGTTGTCGGTCAGCCCCAGCATTTT.

The chain employs TRBV7-9 and TRBJ1-2; TRBD1 aligns across 7 bases. The CDR3 has 15 amino acids. The trim removed 5 bases at V and 6 bases at J, leaving 12 bases unmatched. Per germline, CDR1 SEHNR and CDR2 FQNEAQ (reference sequence). The CDR3 region is CASSRGWGTDHGYTF. CDR3 in DNA: TGTGCCAGCAGCCGGGGTTGGGGGACAGACCATGGCTACACCTTC.